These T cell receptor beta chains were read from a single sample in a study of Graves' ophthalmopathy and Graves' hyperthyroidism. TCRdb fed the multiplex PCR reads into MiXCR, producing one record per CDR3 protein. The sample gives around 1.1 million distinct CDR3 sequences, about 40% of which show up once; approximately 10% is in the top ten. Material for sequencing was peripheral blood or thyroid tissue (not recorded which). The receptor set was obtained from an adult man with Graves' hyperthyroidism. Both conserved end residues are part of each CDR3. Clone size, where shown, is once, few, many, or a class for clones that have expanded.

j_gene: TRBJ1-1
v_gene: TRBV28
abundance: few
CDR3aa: CASKRTAVYTEAFF

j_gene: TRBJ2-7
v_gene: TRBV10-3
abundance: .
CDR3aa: CAISETENYEQYF

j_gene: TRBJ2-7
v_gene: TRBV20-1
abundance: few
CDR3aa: CSPTGQGSDEQYF

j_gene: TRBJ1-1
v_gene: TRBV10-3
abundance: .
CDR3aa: CAISYSERTGPTEAFF

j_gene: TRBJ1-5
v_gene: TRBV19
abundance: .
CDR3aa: CASSIQGVNQPQHF

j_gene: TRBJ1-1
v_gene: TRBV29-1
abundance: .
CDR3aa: CSVRGGGEAFF

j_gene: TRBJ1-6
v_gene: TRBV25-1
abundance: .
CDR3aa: CASSLMGAGTTSPLHF

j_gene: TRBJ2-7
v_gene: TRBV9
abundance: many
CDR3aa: CASSETEGVDEQYF

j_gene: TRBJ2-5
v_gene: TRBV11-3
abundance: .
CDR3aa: CASSQGGAGAYHQETQYF

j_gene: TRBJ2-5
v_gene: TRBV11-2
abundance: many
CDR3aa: CASSLGGTSGETQYF

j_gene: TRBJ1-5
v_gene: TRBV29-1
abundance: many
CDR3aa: CSVEVGVNQPQHF

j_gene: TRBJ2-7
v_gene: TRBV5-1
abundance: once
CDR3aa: CASSSLIGPYEQYF

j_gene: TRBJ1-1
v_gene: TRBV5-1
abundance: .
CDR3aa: CASNSPGGNTEAFF

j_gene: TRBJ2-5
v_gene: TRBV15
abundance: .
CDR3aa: CATSSGLAETQYF

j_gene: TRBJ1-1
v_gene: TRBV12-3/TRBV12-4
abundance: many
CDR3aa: CASSFGRGHGGTEAFF

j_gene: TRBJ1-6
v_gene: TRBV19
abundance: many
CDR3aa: CASSIADRGNSPLHF

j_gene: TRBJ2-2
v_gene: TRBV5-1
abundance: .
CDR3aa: CASSLRTSGDPSTGELFF

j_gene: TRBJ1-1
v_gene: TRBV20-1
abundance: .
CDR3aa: CSARFSGVKNTEAFF

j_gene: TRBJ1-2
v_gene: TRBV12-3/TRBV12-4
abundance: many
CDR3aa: CASSLQTRLYGYTF

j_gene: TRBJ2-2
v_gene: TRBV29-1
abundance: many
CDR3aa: CSVDLAGERGGELFF

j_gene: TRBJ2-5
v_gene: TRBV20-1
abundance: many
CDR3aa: CSARGLAGGQETQYF

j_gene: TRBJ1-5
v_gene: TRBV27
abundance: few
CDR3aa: CASSSITSNQPQHF

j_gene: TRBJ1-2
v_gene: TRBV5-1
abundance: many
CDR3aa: CASSSEITNYGYTF

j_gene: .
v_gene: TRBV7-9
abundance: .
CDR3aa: CASSEGLARETQYF

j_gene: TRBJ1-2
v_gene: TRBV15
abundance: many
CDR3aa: CATGTGKMNYGYTF

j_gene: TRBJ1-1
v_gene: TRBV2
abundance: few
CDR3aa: CASSGQGARAFF

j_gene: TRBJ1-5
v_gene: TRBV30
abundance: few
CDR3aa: CAWNRDSINQPQHF

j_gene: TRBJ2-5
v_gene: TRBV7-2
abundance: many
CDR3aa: CASSPRQQETQYF

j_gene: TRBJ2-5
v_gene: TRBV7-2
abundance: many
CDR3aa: CASSFDQETQYF

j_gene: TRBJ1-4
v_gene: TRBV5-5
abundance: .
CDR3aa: CAGSLDSEKLFF

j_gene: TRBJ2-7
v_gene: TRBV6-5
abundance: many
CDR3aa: CASHPGRKSNEQYF

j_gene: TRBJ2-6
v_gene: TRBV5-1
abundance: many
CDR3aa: CASSSDLSGANVLTF

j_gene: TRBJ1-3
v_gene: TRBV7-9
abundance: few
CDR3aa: CASRTTATSGNTIYF

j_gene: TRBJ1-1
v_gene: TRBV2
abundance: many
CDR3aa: CASSPFGTGDTEAFF

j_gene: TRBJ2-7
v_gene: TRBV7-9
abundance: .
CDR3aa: CASATGDSYEQYF

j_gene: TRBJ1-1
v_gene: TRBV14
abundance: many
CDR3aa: CASSPGFGQGASAFF

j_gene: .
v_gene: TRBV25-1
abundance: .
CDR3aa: CASASRQGLGEQYF

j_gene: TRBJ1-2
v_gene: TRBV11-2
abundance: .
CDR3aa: CASSFEYLGGSGPNYGYTF

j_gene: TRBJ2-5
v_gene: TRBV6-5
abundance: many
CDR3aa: CASSYVAAFSLDF

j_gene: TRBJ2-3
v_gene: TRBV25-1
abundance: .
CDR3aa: CASLPGTSTSGPSSTDTQYF

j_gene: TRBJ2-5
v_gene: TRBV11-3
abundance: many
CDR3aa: CASSEEGFSETQYF

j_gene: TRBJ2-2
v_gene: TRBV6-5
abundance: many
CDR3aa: CASSYGGELFF

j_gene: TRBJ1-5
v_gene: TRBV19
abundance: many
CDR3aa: CASSQQGGQPQHF

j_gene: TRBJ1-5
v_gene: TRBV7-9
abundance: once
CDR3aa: CASSLGGQGQHF

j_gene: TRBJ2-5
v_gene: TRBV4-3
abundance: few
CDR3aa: CASSQDITSPTQYF

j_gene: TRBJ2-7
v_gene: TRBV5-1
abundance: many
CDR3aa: CASSLTGTHEQYF

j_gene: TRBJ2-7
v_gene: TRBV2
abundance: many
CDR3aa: CASSFERKAYEQYF

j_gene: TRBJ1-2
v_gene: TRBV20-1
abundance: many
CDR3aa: CSATGQGAYGYTF

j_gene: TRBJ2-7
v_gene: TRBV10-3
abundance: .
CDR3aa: CAISDPGTGTYEQYF

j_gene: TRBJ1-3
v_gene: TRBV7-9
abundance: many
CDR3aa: CASSLEGIGNTIYF

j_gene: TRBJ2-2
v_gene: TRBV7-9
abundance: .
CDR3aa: CASSVDGWNTGELFF

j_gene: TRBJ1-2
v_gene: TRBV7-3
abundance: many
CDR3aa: CASSFPDFYGYTF

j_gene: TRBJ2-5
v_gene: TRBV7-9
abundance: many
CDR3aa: CASRQDPLETQYF